The 13 T cell receptor beta chains reported below all come from one sample, sequenced in a study of graft-versus-host responses after intestinal transplantation. Clones were read by immunoSEQ multiplex PCR, and TCRdb kept only the in-frame ones, dropping some. The sample lists 80,000 or so clones; roughly 90% were seen once. The source was PBMCs, collected 98 days after intestinal transplantation. The source is a human patient who received an intestinal transplant, so some T cells may come from the graft donor.

The CDR3 DNA is TGTGCCAGCAGGGAGGGACTAGCGGGATTCTACAATGAGCAGTTCTTC. Protein: CASREGLAGFYNEQFF. The chain recombines TRBV6-6 with TRBJ2-1; 13 positions match TRBD2. CDR3 length equals 16 residues. V shed 6 bases, J shed 3 bases, and the junction held 5 bases outside the gene matches. Germline V gene sequence: CDR1 MNHNY, CDR2 SVGAGI (reference sequence).

The rearrangement joins TRBV27 to TRBJ2-7; perhaps D is TRBD1 or TRBD2 (5 bases each). The V end lost 6 bases, the J end lost 3 bases, and 12 bases lay between the germline ends. The CDR3 sequence is 13 residues long. Germline V gene sequence: CDR1 MNHEY, CDR2 SMNVEV (reference sequence). The CDR3 region has the DNA TGTGCCAGCAGGGGACCTACGGACTACGAGCAGTACTTC. The encoded protein is CASRGPTDYEQYF.

The chain joins TRBV6-1 to TRBJ1-4; D is perhaps TRBD1 (5 bases). CDR3 size: 14 residues. Germline-derived CDR1 and CDR2 are MNHNS and SASEGT. Trimming cost V 6 bases and J 3 bases, with 11 bases left between them. In DNA form, the CDR3 reads TGTGCCAGCAGCCGCGGGACGGCTAATGAAAAACTGTTTTTT. Translation: CASSRGTANEKLFF.

The chain is built from TRBV4-1 and TRBJ1-2, with D hard to call. The germline V gene encodes CDR1 MGHRA and CDR2 YSYEKL. The V gene lost 0 bases and the J gene lost 5 bases, with 16 bases spanning the gap. This CDR3 spans 16 amino acids. The CDR3 DNA reads TGCGCCAGCAGCCAAGAGGGAACAAGACTCCGGTATGGCTACACCTTC. It codes for CASSQEGTRLRYGYTF.

This clone was counted a single time. This sequence joins TRBV11-2 and TRBJ1-1; D might be TRBD1 (5 bases). This CDR3 contains 12 residues. The V gene lost 5 bases and the J gene lost 8 bases, with 12 bases spanning the gap. CDR1 is SGHAT, CDR2 FQNNGV, per germline. CDR3: CASSLMGPEAFF. The CDR3 nucleotides are TGTGCCAGCAGCCTAATGGGACCGGAAGCTTTCTTT.

The V call is TRBV7-3, the J call TRBJ1-2; 10 bases line up with TRBD1. Trimming cost V 0 bases and J 6 bases; bases outside gene matches: 10. The CDR3 loop spans 17 amino acids. In germline, CDR1 is SGHTA, CDR2 FQGTGA. CDR3 sequence (DNA): TGTGCCAGCAGCTTAACGGGCCTACTGGACAGGGGGAATGGCTACACCTTC. This sequence encodes CASSLTGLLDRGNGYTF.

The DNA for the CDR3 is TGTGCCAGCAACGACGGGGGAAGGGGGCAAGAGACCCAGTACTTC. It encodes CASNDGGRGQETQYF. J is TRBJ2-5 and V is TRBV2; D may match TRBD1 or TRBD2 (6 bases each). V shed 7 bases and J shed 2 bases, with 17 bases lying between them. The CDR3 sequence is 15 residues long. Germline lookup yields CDR1 SNHLY and CDR2 FYNNEI.

The chain has TRBV5-1 and TRBJ1-5; 7 bases are shared with TRBD1. Germline-derived CDR1 and CDR2 are SGHRS and YFSETQ. With 2 bases clipped from V and 4 bases from J, the junction kept 3 bases outside the gene matches. The CDR3 loop spans 14 amino acids. CDR3 residues: CASSFQGGNQPQHF. The CDR3 region has the DNA TGCGCCAGCAGCTTTCAGGGGGGGAATCAGCCCCAGCATTTT.

The chain links TRBV30 to TRBJ1-2, with TRBD1 matching 10 bases. Germline lookup yields CDR1 GTSNPN and CDR2 SVGIG (reference sequence). The V segment lost 5 bases and the J segment 2 bases; nucleotides outside the gene matches: 8. The CDR3 is made up of 15 amino acids. CDR3 loop: CAWDPGTGENYGYTF. CDR3 in DNA: TGTGCCTGGGACCCAGGGACAGGGGAGAACTATGGCTACACCTTC.

The gene calls are TRBV29-1 and TRBJ1-2; D is uncertain. V gave up 7 bases and J gave up 6 bases, with 6 bases separating them. Germline V CDR1 and CDR2: SQVTM, ANQGSEA. The CDR3 is 9 residues long. The CDR3 here is CSASDGYTF. The CDR3 DNA reads as TGCAGCGCGAGTGATGGCTACACCTTC.

This clone has only one observation. This chain connects TRBV4-2 to TRBJ2-1, with 9 bases that match TRBD2. J gave up 4 bases and V 0 bases, and 1 base lay outside the gene matches. CDR1 LGHNA and CDR2 YNFKEQ come from the germline V gene. The CDR3 contains 15 residues. This chain's CDR3 is CASSQELAGYNEQFF. The CDR3 region has the DNA TGTGCCAGCAGCCAAGAGCTAGCGGGGTACAATGAGCAGTTCTTC.

This chain connects TRBV5-1 to TRBJ2-1; D remains unclear. The CDR3 runs to 15 residues. The V gene's germline CDR1 is SGHRS and CDR2 YFSETQ. With 4 bases removed from V and 0 bases from J, the gap between germline ends came to 11 bases. The CDR3 sequence is CASSPPGSSYNEQFF. CDR3 coding DNA: TGCGCCAGCAGCCCCCCCGGTTCCTCCTACAATGAGCAGTTCTTC.

The CDR3 coding sequence is TGTGCCAGTAGTGATACGACAGGTCGTCATGAAAAACTGTTTTTT. Translating gives CASSDTTGRHEKLFF. V gene TRBV19 combines with J gene TRBJ1-4, with D perhaps matching TRBD1 (6 bases). V was shortened by 5 bases and J by 6 bases, with 16 bases between the two germline ends. The CDR3 is 15 amino acids. Germline CDR1 LNHDA, CDR2 SQIVND (reference sequence). The full variable domain, its missing parts supplied by reference TRBV19 and TRBJ1-4, is DGGITQSPKYLFRKEGQNVTLSCEQNLNHDAMYWYRQDPGQGLRLIYYSQIVNDFQKGDIAEGYSVSREKKESFPLTVTSAQKNPTAFYLCASSDTTGRHEKLFFGSGTQLSVL.